This T cell receptor beta chain was obtained from a study of cytomegalovirus exposure and HLA in healthy donors. The junction had 6 bases not matched to a gene; V was cut back by 5 bases and J by 3 bases. The CDR3 sequence is 15 residues long. The germline V gene encodes CDR1 LNHDA and CDR2 SQIVND (reference sequence). 60 Vbeta and 13 Jbeta primers were used in PCR. Clones were read by immunoSEQ multiplex PCR, and TCRdb kept only the in-frame ones, dropping some. The sample has under 150,000 clones, roughly 84% seen once. In this sample, this clone turned up once. The specimen was PBMCs. The rearrangement links TRBV19 to TRBJ1-1; TRBD1 aligns across 10 bases. The receptor's source is a girl aged 2-10 years in good health and CMV-seronegative. This CDR3 is CASSPGDRGHTEAFF. CDR3 sequence (DNA): TGTGCCAGTAGTCCGGGGGACAGGGGCCACACTGAAGCTTTCTTT.